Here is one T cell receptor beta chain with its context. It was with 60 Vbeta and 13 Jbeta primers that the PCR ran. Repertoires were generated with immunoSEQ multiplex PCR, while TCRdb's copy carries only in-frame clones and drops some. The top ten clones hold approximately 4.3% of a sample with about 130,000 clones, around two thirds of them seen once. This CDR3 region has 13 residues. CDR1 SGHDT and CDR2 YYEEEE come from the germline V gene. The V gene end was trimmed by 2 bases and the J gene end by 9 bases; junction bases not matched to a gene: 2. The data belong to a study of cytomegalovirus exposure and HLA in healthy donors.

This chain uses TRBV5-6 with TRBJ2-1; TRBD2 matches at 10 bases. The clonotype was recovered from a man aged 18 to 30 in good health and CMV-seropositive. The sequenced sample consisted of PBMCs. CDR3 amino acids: CASSFPSGGEQFF. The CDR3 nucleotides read TGTGCCAGCAGCTTTCCTAGCGGGGGTGAGCAGTTCTTC.